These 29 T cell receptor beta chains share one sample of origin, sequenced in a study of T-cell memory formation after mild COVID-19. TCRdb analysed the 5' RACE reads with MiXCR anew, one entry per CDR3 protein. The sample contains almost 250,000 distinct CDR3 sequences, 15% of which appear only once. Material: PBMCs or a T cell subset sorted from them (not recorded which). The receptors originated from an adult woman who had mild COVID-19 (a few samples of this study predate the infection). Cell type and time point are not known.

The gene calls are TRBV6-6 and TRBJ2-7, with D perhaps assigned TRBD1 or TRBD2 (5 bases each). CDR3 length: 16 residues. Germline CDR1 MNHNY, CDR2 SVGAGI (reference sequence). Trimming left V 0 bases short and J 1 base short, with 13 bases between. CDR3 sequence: CASSYSRGPNSYEQYF. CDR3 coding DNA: TGTGCCAGCAGTTACTCGAGGGGTCCCAATTCCTACGAGCAGTACTTC.

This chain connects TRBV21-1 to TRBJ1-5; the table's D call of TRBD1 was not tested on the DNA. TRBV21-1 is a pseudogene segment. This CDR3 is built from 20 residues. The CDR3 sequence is CASSIDPWGRGMWGNQPQHF. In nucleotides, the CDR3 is TGTGCCAGCAGCATCGACCCCTGGGGCCGGGGAATGTGGGGCAATCAGCCCCAGCATTTT.

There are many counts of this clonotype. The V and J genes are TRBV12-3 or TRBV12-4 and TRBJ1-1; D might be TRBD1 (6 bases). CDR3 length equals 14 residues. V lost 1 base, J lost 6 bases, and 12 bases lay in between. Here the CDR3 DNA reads TGTGCCAGCAGTTTAGGCGGGGGCAAGGCTGAAGCTTTCTTT. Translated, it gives CASSLGGGKAEAFF.

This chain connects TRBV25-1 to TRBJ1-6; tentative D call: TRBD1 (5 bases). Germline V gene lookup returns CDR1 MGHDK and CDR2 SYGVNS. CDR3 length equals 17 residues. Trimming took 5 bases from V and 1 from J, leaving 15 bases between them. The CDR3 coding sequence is TGTGCCAGCAGTCGAGGTCACAGGAGGTCCTATAATTCACCCCTCCACTTT. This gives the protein CASSRGHRRSYNSPLHF.

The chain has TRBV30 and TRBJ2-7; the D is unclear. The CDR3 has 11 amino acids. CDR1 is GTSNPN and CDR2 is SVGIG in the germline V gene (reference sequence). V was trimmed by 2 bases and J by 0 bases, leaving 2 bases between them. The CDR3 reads CAWSTSYEQYF. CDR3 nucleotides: TGTGCCTGGAGTACCTCCTACGAGCAGTACTTC.

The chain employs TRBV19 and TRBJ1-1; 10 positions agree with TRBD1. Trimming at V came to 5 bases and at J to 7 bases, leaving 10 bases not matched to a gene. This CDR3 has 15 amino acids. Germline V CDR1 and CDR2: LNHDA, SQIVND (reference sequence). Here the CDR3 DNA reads TGTGCCAGTAGTGGGGCTCGACAGGGGGCGAGTGAAGCTTTCTTT. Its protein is CASSGARQGASEAFF.

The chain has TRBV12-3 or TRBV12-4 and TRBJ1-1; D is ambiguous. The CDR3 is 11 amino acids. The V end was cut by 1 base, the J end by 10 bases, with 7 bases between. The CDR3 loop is CASSLGTAAFF. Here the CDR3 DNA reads TGTGCCAGCAGTTTAGGTACGGCAGCTTTCTTT.

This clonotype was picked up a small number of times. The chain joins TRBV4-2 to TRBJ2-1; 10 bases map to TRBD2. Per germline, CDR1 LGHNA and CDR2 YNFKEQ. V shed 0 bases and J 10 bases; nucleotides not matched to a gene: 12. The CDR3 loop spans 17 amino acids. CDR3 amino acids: CASSQDLRAGGLGEQFF. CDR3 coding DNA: TGTGCCAGCAGCCAAGACCTGAGAGCGGGAGGGCTCGGCGAGCAGTTCTTC.

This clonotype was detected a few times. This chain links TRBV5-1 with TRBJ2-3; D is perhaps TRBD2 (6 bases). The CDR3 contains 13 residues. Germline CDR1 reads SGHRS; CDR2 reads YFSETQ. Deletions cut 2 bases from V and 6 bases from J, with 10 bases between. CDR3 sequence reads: CASSFTGGDTQYF. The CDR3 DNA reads TGCGCCAGCAGCTTCACCGGAGGGGATACGCAGTATTTT. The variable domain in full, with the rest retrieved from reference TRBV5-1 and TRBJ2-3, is KAGVTQTPRYLIKTRGQQVTLSCSPISGHRSVSWYQQTPGQGLQFLFEYFSETQRNKGNFPGRFSGRQFSNSRSEMNVSTLELGDSALYLCASSFTGGDTQYFGPGTRLTVL.

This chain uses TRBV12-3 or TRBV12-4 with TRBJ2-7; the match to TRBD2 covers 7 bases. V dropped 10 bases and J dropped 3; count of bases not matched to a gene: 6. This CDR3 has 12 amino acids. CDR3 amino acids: CATSPGGYEQYF. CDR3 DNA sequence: TGTGCCACTTCCCCGGGGGGCTACGAGCAGTACTTC.

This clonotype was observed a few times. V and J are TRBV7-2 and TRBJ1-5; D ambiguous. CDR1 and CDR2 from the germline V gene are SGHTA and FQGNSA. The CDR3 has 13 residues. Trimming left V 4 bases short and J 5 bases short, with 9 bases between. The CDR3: CASSSRTDQPQHF. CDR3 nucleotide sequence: TGTGCCAGCAGCTCCAGGACCGATCAGCCCCAGCATTTT.

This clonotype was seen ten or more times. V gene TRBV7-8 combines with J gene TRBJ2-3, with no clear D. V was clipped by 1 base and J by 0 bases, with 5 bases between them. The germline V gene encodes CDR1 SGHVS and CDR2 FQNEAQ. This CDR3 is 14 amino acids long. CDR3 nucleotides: TGTGCCAGCAGCTTAGGGTTGAGCACAGATACGCAGTATTTT. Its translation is CASSLGLSTDTQYF. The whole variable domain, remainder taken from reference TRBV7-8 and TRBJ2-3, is GAGVSQSPRYKVAKRGQDVALRCDPISGHVSLFWYQQALGQGPEFLTYFQNEAQLDKSGLPSDRFFAERPEGSVSTLKIQRTQQEDSAVYLCASSLGLSTDTQYFGPGTRLTVL.

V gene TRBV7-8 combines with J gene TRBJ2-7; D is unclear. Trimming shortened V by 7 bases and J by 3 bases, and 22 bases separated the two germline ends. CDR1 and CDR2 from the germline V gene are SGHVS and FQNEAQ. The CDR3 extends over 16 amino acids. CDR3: CASTPLYTKSSYEQYF. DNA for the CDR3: TGTGCCAGCACCCCCCTTTACACCAAAAGTAGCTACGAGCAGTACTTC.

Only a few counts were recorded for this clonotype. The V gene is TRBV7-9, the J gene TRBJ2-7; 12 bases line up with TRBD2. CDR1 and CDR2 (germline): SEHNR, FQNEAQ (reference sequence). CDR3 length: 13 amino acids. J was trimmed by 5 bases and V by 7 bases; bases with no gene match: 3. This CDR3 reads CASTLAGGHEQYF. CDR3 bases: TGTGCCAGCACGCTAGCGGGAGGGCACGAGCAGTACTTC.

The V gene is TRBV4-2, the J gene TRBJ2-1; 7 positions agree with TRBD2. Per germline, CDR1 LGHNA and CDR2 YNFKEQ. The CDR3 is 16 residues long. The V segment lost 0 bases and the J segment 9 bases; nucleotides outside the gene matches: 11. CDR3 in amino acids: CASSQDLAGVMGEQFF. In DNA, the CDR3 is TGTGCCAGCAGCCAAGATCTGGCGGGGGTGATGGGTGAGCAGTTCTTC.

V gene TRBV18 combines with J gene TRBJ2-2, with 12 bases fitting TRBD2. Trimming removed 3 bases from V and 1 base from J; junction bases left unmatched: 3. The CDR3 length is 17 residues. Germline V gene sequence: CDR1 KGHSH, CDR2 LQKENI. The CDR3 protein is CASSPPTSGRNTGELFF. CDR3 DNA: TGTGCCAGCTCACCTCCGACTAGCGGGAGGAACACCGGGGAGCTGTTTTTT.

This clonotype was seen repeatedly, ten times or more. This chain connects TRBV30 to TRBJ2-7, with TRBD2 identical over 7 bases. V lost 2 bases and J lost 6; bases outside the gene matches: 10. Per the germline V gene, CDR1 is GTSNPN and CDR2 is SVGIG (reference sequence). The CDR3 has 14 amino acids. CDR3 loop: CAWSTGGGVREQYF. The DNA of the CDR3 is TGTGCCTGGAGTACGGGAGGAGGAGTTCGCGAGCAGTACTTC.

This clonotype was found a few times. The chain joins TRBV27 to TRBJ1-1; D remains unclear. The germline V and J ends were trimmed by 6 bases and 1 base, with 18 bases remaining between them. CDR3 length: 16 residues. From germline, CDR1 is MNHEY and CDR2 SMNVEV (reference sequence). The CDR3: CASRAGLFPRNTEAFF. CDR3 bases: TGTGCCAGCAGGGCCGGTTTGTTTCCGAGGAACACTGAAGCTTTCTTT.

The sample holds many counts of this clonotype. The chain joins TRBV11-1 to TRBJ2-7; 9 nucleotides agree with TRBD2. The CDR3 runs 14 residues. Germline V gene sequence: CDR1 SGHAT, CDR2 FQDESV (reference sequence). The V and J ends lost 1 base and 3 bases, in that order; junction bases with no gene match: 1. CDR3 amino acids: CASSLGSGSYEQYF. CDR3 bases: TGTGCCAGCAGCTTAGGTAGCGGGAGCTACGAGCAGTACTTC.

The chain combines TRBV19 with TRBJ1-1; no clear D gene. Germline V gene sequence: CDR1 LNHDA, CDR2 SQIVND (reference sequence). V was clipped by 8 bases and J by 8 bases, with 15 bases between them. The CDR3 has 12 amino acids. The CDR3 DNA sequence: TGTGCCAGTTATAGGACCCCTGTAGAAGCTTTCTTT. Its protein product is CASYRTPVEAFF.

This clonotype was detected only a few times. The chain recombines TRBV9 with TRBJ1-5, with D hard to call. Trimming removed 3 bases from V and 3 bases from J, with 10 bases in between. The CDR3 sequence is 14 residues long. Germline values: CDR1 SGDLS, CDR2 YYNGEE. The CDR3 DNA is TGTGCCAGCAGCGCGTCCCAGTCCAATCAGCCCCAGCATTTT. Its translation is CASSASQSNQPQHF.

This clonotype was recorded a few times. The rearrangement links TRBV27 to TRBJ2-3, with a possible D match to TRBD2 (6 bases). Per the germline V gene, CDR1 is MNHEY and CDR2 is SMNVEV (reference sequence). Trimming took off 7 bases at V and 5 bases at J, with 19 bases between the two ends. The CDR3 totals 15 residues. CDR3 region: CASNPRPGSGDTQYF. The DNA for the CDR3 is TGTGCCAGCAACCCGCGCCCGGGTAGCGGAGATACGCAGTATTTT.

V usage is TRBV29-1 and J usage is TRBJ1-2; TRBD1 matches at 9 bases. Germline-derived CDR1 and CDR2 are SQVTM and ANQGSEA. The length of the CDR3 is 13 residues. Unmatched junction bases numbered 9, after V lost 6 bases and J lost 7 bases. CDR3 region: CSVEAGQGSGYTF. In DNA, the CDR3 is TGCAGCGTGGAGGCCGGACAGGGGTCTGGCTACACCTTC. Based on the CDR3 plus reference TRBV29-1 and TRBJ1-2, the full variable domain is SAVISQKPSRDICQRGTSLTIQCQVDSQVTMMFWYRQQPGQSLTLIATANQGSEATYESGFVIDKFPISRPNLTFSTLTVSNMSPEDSSIYLCSVEAGQGSGYTFGSGTRLTVV.

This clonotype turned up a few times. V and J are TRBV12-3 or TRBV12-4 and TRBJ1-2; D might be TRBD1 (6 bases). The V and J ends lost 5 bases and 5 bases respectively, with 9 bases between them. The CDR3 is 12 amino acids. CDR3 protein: CASSTQGYGYTF. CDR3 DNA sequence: TGTGCCAGCAGTACCCAGGGGTATGGCTACACCTTC.

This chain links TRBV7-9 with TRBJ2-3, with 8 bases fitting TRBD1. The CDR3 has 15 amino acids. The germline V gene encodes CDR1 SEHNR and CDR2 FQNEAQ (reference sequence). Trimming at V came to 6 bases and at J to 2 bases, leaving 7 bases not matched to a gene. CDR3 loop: CASSLRGPDTDTQYF. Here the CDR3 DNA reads TGTGCCAGCAGTCTCAGGGGGCCTGACACAGATACGCAGTATTTT.

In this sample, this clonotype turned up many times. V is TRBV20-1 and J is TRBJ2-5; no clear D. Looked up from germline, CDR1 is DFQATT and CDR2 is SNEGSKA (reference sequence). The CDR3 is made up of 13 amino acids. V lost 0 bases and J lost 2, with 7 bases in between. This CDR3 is CSARDPQQETQYF. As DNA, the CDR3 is TGCAGTGCTAGAGATCCACAGCAAGAGACCCAGTACTTC.

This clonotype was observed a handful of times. The CDR3 nucleotides read TGTGCCAGCAGCTTGGTAGAAACCAACAATGAAAAACTGTTTTTT. This codes for CASSLVETNNEKLFF. This sequence joins TRBV5-6 and TRBJ1-4; no reliable D call. The CDR3 contains 15 residues. From germline, CDR1 is SGHDT and CDR2 YYEEEE. Trimming removed 0 bases at V and 5 bases at J, with 11 bases between.

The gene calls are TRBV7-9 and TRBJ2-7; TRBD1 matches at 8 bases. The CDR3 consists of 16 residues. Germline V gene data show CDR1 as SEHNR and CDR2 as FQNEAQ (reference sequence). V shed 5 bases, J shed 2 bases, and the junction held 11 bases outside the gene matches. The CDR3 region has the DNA TGTGCCAGCAGCCCCCTTCCGGGACAGGCCACCTACGAGCAGTACTTC. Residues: CASSPLPGQATYEQYF.

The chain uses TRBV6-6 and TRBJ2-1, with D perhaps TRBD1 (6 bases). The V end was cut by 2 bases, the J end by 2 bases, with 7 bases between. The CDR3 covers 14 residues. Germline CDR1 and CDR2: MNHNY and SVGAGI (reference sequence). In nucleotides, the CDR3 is TGTGCCAGCAGTTACGGACAGACCTACAATGAGCAGTTCTTC. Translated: CASSYGQTYNEQFF.